These T cell receptor beta chains were read from a single sample in a study of blood T cell repertoires in COVID-19. Only in-frame clones appear in the TCRdb table, and some are missing; sequencing was by immunoSEQ multiplex PCR. The sample lists some 130,000 clones, 78% occurring once. Sequencing was carried out using peripheral blood. These receptors came from a man aged 60 to 75 who had recovered from COVID-19. Both conserved end residues are trimmed from each CDR3.

v_gene,j_gene,CDR3aa
TRBV19,TRBJ2-7,ASSADSSYEQY
TRBV3-1/TRBV3-2,TRBJ1-2,ASSQVGGAEGYT
TRBV2,TRBJ2-7,ASSAVSPEQY
TRBV27,TRBJ1-6,ASSSYRDNSPLH
TRBV15,TRBJ1-1,ATTLPPGNTEAF
TRBV7-9,TRBJ1-6,ATGEQGNNSPLH
TRBV5-1,TRBJ1-1,ASSLVQGGEAF
TRBV10-3,TRBJ1-5,ATRDSPEEPQH
TRBV27,TRBJ1-6,ASSSPGTPLH
TRBV11-2,TRBJ2-3,ASSLGNSGGTDTQY
TRBV27,TRBJ1-3,ASRDRGRGNTIY
TRBV7-2,TRBJ1-6,ASSFAVLTGGMHSPLH
TRBV19,TRBJ1-2,ASSPGQVAQYGYT
TRBV5-6,TRBJ2-5,ASSFLQGSVGETQY
TRBV5-6,TRBJ2-7,ASSLGLAGASYEQY
TRBV7-2,TRBJ2-7,ASSSGTFPYEQY
TRBV29-1,TRBJ2-1,SVVPTRTSGGFSYNEQF
TRBV28,TRBJ2-4,ASSLWASGGAKNIQY
TRBV7-9,TRBJ1-4,ASTPSGGGKLF
TRBV4-3,TRBJ1-6,ASSQMGRQEAFYNSPLH
TRBV28,TRBJ1-4,ASQVWSGGTNEKLF
TRBV2,TRBJ2-3,ASTDAGTPVAADTQY
TRBV6-5,TRBJ2-4,ASSYSSGAKNIQY
TRBV9,TRBJ1-3,ASSATGSNSGNTIY
TRBV6-5,TRBJ2-1,ASSKTSGAYNEQF